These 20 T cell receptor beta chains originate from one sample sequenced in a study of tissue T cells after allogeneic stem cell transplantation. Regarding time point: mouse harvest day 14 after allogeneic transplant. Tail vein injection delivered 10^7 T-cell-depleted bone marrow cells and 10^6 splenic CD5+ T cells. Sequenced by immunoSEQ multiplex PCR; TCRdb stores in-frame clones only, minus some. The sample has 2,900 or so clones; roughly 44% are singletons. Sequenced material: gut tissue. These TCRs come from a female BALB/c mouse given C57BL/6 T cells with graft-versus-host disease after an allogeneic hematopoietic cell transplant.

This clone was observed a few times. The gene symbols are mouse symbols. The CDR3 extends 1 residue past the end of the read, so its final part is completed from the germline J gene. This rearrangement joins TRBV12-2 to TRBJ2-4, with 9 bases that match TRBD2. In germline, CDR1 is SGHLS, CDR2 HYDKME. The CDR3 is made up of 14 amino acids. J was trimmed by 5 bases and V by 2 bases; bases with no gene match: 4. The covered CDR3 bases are TGTGCCAGCTCTCAAGACTGGGGGAGAAACACCTTGTAC. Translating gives CASSQDWGRNTLY. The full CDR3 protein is CASSQDWGRNTLYF.

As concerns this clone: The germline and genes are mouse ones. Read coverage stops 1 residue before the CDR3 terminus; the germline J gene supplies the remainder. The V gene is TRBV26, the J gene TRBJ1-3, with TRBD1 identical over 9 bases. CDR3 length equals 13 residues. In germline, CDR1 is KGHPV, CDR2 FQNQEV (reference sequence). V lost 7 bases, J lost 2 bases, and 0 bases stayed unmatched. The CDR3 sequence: CASNRGPGNTLYF. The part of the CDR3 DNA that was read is TGTGCCAGCAACAGGGGGCCTGGAAATACGCTCTAT.

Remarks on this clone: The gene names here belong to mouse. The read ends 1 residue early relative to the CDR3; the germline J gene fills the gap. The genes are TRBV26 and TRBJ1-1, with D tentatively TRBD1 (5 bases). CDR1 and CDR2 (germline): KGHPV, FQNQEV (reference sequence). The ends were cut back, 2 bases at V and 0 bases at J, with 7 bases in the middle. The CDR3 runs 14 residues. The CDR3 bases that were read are TGTGCCAGCAGTCTGCCGACAGCAAACACAGAAGTCTTC. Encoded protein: CASSLPTANTEVF. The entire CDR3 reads CASSLPTANTEVFF.

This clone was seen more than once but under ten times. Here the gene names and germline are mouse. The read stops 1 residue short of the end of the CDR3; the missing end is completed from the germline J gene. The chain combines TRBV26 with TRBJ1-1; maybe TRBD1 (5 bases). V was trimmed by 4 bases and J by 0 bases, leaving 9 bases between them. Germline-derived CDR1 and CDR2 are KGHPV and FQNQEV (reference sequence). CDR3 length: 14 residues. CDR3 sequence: CASSRTHANTEVFF. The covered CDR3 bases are TGTGCCAGCAGTCGGACACATGCAAACACAGAAGTCTTC.

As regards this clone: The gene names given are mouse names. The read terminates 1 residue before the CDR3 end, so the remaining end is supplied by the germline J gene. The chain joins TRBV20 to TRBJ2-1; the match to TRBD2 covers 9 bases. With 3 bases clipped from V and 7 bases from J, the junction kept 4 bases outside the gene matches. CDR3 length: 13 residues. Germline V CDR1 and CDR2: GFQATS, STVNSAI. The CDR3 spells CGARDWGFAEQFF. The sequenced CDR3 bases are TGTGGTGCTAGAGACTGGGGGTTCGCTGAGCAGTTC.

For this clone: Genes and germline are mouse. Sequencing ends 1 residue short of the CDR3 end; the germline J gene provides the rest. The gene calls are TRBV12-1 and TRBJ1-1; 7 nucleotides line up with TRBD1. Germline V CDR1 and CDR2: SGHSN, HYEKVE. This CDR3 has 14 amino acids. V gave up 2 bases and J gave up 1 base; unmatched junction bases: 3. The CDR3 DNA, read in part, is TGTGCCAGCTCTCCCCGGACAGGGAACACAGAAGTCTTC. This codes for CASSPRTGNTEVF. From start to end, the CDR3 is CASSPRTGNTEVFF.

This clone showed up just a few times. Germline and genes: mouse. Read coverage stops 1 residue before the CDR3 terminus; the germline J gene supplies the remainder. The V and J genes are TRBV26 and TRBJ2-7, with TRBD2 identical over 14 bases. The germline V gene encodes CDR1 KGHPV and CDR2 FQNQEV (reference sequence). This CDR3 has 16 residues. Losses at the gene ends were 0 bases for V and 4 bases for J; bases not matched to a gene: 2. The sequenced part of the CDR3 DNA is TGTGCCAGCAGTCTGTCGGGACTGGGGGGGCGTTATGAACAGTAC. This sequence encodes CASSLSGLGGRYEQY. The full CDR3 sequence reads CASSLSGLGGRYEQYF.

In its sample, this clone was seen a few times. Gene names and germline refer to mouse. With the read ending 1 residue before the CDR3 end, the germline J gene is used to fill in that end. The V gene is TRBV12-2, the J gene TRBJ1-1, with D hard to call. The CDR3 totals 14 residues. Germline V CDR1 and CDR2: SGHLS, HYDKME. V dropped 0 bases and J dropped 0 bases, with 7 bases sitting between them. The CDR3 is CASSLESANTEVFF. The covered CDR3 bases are TGTGCCAGCTCTCTCGAATCAGCAAACACAGAAGTCTTC. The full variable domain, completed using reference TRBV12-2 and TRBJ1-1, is NSGVVQSPRYIIKGKGERSILKCIPISGHLSVAWYQQTQGQELKFFIQHYDKMERDKGNLPSRFSVQQFDDYHSEMNMSALELEDSAVYFCASSLESANTEVFFGKGTRLTVV.

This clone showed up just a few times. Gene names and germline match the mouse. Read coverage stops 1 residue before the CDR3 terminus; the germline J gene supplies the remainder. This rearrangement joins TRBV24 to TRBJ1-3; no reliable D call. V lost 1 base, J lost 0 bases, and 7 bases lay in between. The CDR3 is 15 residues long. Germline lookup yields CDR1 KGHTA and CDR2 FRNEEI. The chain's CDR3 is CASSLSQSSGNTLYF. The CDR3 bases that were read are TGTGCCAGCAGTCTGTCTCAGTCTTCTGGAAATACGCTCTAT.

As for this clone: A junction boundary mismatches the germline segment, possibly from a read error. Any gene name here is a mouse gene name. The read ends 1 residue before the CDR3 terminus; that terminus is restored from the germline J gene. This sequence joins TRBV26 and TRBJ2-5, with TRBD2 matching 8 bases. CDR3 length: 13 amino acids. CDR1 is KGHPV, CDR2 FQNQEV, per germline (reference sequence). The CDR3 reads CASSPGGRDAQYF. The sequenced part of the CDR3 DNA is TGTGCCAGCAGTCCTGGGGGGAGAGACGCCCAGTAC. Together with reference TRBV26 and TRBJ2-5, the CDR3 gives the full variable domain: NSKVIQTPRYLVKGQGQKAKMRCIPEKGHPVVFWYQQNKNNEFKFLINFQNQEVLQQIDMTEKRFSAECPSNSPCSLEIQSSEAGDSALYLCASSPGGRDAQYFGPGTRLLVL.

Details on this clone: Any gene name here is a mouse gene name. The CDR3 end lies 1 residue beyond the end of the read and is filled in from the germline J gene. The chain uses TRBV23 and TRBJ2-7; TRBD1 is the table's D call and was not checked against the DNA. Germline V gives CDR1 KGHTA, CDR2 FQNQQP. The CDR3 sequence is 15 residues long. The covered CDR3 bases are TGCTCCAGCAGTCAATCGGACAGGGTGGGTGGTGAACAGTAC. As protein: CSSSQSDRVGGEQY. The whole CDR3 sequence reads CSSSQSDRVGGEQYF. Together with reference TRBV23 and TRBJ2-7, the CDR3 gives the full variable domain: DAAVTQKPRYLIKMKGQEAEMKCIPEKGHTAVFWYQQKQSKELKFLIYFQNQQPLDQIDMVKERFSAVCPSSSLCSLGIRTCEAEDSALYLCSSSQSDRVGGEQYFGPGTRLTVL.

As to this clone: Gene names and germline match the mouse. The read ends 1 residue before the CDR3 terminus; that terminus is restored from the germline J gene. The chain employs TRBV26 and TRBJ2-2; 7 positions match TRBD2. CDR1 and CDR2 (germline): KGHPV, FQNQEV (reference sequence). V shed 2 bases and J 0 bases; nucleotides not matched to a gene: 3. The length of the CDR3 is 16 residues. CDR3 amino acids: CASSLMGGANTGQLYF. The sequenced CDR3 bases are TGTGCCAGCAGTCTGATGGGGGGTGCAAACACCGGGCAGCTCTAC.

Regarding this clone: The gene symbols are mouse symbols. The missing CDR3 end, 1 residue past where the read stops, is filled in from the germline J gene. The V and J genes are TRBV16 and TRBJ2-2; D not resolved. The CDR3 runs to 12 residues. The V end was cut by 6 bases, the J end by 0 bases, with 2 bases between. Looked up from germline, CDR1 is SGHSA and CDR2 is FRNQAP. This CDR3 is CASSTNTGQLYF. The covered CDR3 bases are TGTGCAAGCAGTACAAACACCGGGCAGCTCTAC.

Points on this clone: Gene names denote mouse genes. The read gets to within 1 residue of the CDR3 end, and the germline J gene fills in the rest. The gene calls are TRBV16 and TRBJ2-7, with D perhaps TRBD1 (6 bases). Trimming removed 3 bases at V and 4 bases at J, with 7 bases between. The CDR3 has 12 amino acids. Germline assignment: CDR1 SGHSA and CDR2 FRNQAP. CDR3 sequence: CASSFQGYEQYF. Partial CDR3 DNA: TGTGCAAGCAGCTTCCAGGGGTATGAACAGTAC.

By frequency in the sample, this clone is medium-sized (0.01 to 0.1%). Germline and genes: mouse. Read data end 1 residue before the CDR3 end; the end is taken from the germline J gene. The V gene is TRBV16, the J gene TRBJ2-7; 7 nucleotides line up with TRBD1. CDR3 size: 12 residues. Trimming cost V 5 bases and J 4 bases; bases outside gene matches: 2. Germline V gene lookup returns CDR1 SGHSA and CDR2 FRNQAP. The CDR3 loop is CASSPGQYEQYF. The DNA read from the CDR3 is TGTGCAAGCAGCCCGGGACAGTATGAACAGTAC.

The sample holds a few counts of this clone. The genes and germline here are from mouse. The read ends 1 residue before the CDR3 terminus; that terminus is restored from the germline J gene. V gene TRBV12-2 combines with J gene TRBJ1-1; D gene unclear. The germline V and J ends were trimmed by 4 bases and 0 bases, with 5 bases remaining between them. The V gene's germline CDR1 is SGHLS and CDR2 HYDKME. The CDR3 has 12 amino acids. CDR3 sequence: CASSRQNTEVFF. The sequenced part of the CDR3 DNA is TGTGCCAGCTCACGACAGAACACAGAAGTCTTC. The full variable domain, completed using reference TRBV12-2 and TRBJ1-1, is NSGVVQSPRYIIKGKGERSILKCIPISGHLSVAWYQQTQGQELKFFIQHYDKMERDKGNLPSRFSVQQFDDYHSEMNMSALELEDSAVYFCASSRQNTEVFFGKGTRLTVV.

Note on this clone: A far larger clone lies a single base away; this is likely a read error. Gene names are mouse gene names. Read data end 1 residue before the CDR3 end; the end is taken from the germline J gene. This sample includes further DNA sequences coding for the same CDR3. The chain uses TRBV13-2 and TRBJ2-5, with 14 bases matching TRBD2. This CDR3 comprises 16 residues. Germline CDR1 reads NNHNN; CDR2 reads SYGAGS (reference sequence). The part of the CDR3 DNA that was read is TGTGCCAGGGGTGGGGGACTGGGGGGGCGCGAAGACACCCAGTAC. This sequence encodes CARGGGLGGREDTQY. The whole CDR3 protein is CARGGGLGGREDTQYF.

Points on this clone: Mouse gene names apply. The CDR3 here is CASSLGPGGEQYF. The sequenced CDR3 bases are TGTGCCAGCAGTCTTGGACCGGGAGGGGAACAGTAC. The rearrangement links TRBV26 to TRBJ2-7; unclear D gene. The read terminates 1 residue ahead of where the CDR3 ends, so the germline J gene completes it. This CDR3 has 13 residues. CDR1 KGHPV and CDR2 FQNQEV come from the germline V gene (reference sequence). The V end lost 3 bases, the J end lost 7 bases, and 13 bases lay between the germline ends.

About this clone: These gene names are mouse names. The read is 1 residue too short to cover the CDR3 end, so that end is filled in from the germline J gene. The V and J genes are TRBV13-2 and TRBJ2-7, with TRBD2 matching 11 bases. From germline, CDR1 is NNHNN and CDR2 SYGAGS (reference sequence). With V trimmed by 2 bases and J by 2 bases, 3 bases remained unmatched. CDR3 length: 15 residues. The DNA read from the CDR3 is TGTGCCAGCGGTGAAGGACTGGGGGGCGCCTATGAACAGTAC. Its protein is CASGEGLGGAYEQY. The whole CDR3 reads CASGEGLGGAYEQYF.

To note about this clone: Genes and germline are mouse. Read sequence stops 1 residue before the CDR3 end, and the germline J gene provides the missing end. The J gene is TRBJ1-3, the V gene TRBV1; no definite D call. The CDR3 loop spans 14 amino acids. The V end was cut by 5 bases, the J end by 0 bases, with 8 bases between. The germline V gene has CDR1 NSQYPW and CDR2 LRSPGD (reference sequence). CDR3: CTCSSQYSGNTLYF. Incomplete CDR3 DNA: TGCACCTGCAGTTCTCAGTATTCTGGAAATACGCTCTAT.